This T cell receptor beta chain emerged from a study of CD8+CD57+ T cells in acquired aplastic anemia. Study context: Average DNA yield from sorted CD4+ and CD8+ cells was about 3 ug.

The junction had 7 bases not matched to a gene; V was cut back by 2 bases and J by 4 bases. The germline CDR1 and CDR2 sequences are WNHNN and SYGVQD (reference sequence). This CDR3 is 16 amino acids long. This clonotype was observed a handful of times. Antigen unknown. Patients chosen for sequencing had shown CD8+CD57+ cell expansion by flow cytometry. Acquired aplastic anemia of severe grade affected all patients. Blood was sampled before the patients had received any therapy. Study findings and constraints: The study identified roughly 29 CD8+ CDR3 sequences shared by patients and controls.

The use of genomic DNA as template underpinned the TCR beta VDJ and CDR3 profiling. In TCRdb, the reads were re-called with MiXCR into one record per CDR3 protein. The data hold 250,000 to 350,000 distinct CDR3 sequences, with 56% observed a single time. The rearrangement joins TRBV10-1 to TRBJ2-3; 9 bases line up with TRBD2. The sequenced sample was sorted CD4+, CD8+, or CD8+CD57+ T cells (not recorded which) from PBMCs. This clonotype was obtained from a human donor with aplastic anemia. The CDR3 DNA is TGCGCCAGCAGTGAGGGTCTAGCGGGGCGTGCAGATACGCAGTATTTT. Translation gives CASSEGLAGRADTQYF.